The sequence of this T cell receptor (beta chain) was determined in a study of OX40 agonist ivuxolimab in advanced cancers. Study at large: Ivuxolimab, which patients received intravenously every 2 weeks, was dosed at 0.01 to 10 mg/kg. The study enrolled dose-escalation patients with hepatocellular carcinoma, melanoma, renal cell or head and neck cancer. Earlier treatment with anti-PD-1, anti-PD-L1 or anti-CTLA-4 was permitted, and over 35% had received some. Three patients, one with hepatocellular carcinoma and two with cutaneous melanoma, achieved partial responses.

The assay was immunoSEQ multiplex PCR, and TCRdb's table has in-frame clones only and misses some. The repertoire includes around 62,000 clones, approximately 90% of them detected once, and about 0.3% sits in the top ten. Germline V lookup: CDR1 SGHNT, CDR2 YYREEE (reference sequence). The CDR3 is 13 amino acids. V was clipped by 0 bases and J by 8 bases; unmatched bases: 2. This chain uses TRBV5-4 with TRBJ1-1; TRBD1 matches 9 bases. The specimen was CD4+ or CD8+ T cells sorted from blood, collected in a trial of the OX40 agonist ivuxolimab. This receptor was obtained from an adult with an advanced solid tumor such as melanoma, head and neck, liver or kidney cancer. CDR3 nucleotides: TGTGCCAGCAGCTTGGGCGGGACAGGGGAAGCTTTCTTT. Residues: CASSLGGTGEAFF.